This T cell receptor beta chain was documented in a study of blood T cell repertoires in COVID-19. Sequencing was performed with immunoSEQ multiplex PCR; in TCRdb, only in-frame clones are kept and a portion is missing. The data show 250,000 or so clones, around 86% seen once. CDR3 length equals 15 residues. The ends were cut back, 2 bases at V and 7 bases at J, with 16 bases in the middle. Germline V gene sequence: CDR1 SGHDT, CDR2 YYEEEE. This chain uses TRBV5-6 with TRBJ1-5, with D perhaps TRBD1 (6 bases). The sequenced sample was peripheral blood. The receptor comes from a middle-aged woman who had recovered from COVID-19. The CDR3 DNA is TGTGCCAGCAGCTTAGGAACAGGGTGGGAACAGCCCCAGCATTTT. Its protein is CASSLGTGWEQPQHF.